This note documents a single TCR beta chain sequence. Its antigen is still unknown. This sample is drawn from a study of cytomegalovirus exposure and HLA in healthy donors. General study results and limits: Cytomegalovirus status, reportedly, was diagnosed with high specificity and sensitivity by the classifier.

The V gene lost 0 bases and the J gene lost 3 bases, with 3 bases spanning the gap. Per germline, CDR1 SGHTA and CDR2 FQGTGA. The CDR3 spans 14 residues. Researchers ran the PCR with 60 Vbeta and 13 Jbeta primers. Assay: immunoSEQ multiplex PCR; the TCRdb copy retains only in-frame clones and omits some. Of around 45,000 clones listed, more than 45% are singletons. The TCR originated in a man between 60 and 75 years old in good health and CMV-seronegative. The chain has TRBV7-3 and TRBJ1-6; no reliable D call. The sample comprised PBMCs. The CDR3 coding sequence is TGTGCCAGCAGCTTAACGAGCTATAATTCACCCCTCCACTTT. It yields the protein CASSLTSYNSPLHF.